This TCR beta chain appears in the sequencing data of a study of blood T cells in healthy people across ages. On the study more broadly: Roughly one uniquely barcoded beta molecule per two T cells was captured. Broader study findings: Diversity figures based on one million T cells were deemed too low.

Germline lookup yields CDR1 MDHEN and CDR2 SYDVKM. CDR3 length equals 15 residues. The trim removed 6 bases at V and 1 base at J, leaving 6 bases unmatched. With regard to this clonotype: Its antigen remains unidentified.

The second PCR ran roughly 7 to 12 cycles with a sample-barcoded 5' primer and J-beta primers. Unique molecular identifiers of 12 random nucleotides labeled each cDNA. TCRdb itself ran the 5' RACE reads through MiXCR, one entry per CDR3 protein. The sample contains some 1,500,000 distinct CDR3 sequences, approximately 39% of which appear only once. The receptor was isolated from a woman aged 18-29 years in good health. Sequencing input: blood. This chain connects TRBV28 to TRBJ2-5; TRBD1 matches at 9 bases. The CDR3 nucleotides read TGTGCCAGCAGCCACCGGGACAGGGCCCAAGAGACCCAGTACTTC. Amino acids: CASSHRDRAQETQYF.